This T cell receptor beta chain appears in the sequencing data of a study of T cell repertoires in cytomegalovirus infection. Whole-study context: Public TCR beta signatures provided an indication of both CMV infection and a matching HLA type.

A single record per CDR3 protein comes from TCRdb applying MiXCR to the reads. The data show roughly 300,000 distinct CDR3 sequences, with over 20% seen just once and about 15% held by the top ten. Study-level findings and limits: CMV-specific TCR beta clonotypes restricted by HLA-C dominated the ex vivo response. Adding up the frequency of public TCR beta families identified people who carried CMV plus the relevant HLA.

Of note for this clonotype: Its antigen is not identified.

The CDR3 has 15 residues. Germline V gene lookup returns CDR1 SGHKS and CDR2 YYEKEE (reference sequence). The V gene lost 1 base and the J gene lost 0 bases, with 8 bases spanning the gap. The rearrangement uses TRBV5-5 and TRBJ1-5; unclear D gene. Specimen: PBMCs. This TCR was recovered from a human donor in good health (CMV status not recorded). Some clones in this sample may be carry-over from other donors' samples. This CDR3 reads CASSLYGNSNQPQHF. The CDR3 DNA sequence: TGTGCCAGCAGCTTGTATGGGAATAGCAATCAGCCCCAGCATTTT.